Below are 13 T cell receptor beta chains sequenced from a single sample in a study of metastatic and nonmetastatic thyroid tumors. Thyroid surgery took place with no prior treatment in any patient. Through MiXCR, TCRdb re-clonotyped the PCR reads. The profile shows fewer than 45,000 clones, around an eighth of them singletons. Sequencing used blood. The receptors were sampled from a female donor with papillary thyroid cancer or a benign thyroid nodule (not recorded which). Some clones in this sample may be carry-over from other donors' samples.

This clone was observed at least ten times. The rearrangement joins TRBV9 to TRBJ2-5; 7 positions match TRBD2. Germline-derived CDR1 and CDR2 are SGDLS and YYNGEE. This CDR3 comprises 14 residues. V lost 5 bases, J lost 2 bases, and 6 bases stayed unmatched. The DNA for the CDR3 is TGTGCCAGCAGTGGGAGCGGGAATCAAGAGACCCAGTACTTC. Protein sequence: CASSGSGNQETQYF.

This clone has a count of ten or more. The rearrangement links TRBV28 to TRBJ2-7; D gene uncertain. This CDR3 has 16 amino acids. Trimming removed 3 bases at V and 1 base at J, with 16 bases between. The germline V gene has CDR1 MDHEN and CDR2 SYDVKM. CDR3 bases: TGTGCCAGCAGTTTTGCTGTGTCCGGGTTTTCCTACGAGCAGTACTTC. It specifies CASSFAVSGFSYEQYF. Variable domain in full (rest from reference TRBV28 and TRBJ2-7): DVKVTQSSRYLVKRTGEKVFLECVQDMDHENMFWYRQDPGLGLRLIYFSYDVKMKEKGDIPEGYSVSREKKERFSLILESASTNQTSMYLCASSFAVSGFSYEQYFGPGTRLTVT.

At least ten counts were recorded for this clone. The genes are TRBV11-2 and TRBJ1-2, with 7 bases identical to TRBD1. Per the germline V gene, CDR1 is SGHAT and CDR2 is FQNNGV. With V trimmed by 5 bases and J by 7 bases, 16 bases remained unmatched. The CDR3 spans 16 residues. The chain's CDR3 is CASSRGLQGKGSGYTF. The CDR3 nucleotides read TGTGCCAGCAGCAGGGGGCTACAGGGTAAAGGATCTGGCTACACCTTC. Together with reference TRBV11-2 and TRBJ1-2, the CDR3 gives the full variable domain: EAGVAQSPRYKIIEKRQSVAFWCNPISGHATLYWYQQILGQGPKLLIQFQNNGVVDDSQLPKDRFSAERLKGVDSTLKIQPAKLEDSAVYLCASSRGLQGKGSGYTFGSGTRLTVV.

This clone was detected ten times or more. The chain recombines TRBV4-2 with TRBJ2-7; the D gene is possibly TRBD2 (6 bases). V lost 1 base and J lost 2, with 18 bases in between. The CDR3 totals 17 residues. Looked up from germline, CDR1 is LGHNA and CDR2 is YNFKEQ. CDR3 nucleotides: TGTGCCAGCAGCCAAGGGGTTGGGACGGGGACTGCCTACGAGCAGTACTTC. It is translated as CASSQGVGTGTAYEQYF.

This clone occurred many times. The CDR3 sequence is CSARERLRGAAEKLFF. The CDR3 DNA reads TGCAGTGCTAGAGAACGCCTGAGGGGGGCTGCTGAAAAACTGTTTTTT. The gene calls are TRBV20-1 and TRBJ1-4, with D possibly TRBD1 on 6 matching bases. In germline, CDR1 is DFQATT, CDR2 SNEGSKA (reference sequence). Trimming took 0 bases from V and 7 from J, leaving 18 bases between them. The CDR3 is 16 amino acids.

In its sample, this clone was seen many times. The same CDR3 arises from other DNA sequences in this sample as well. The CDR3: CSVRPSLQAFF. The DNA of the CDR3 is TGCAGTGTCAGACCGTCCCTCCAAGCTTTCTTT. V gene TRBV20-1 combines with J gene TRBJ1-1, with D hard to call. The CDR3 sequence is 11 residues long. Trimming took 7 bases from V and 9 from J, leaving 15 bases between them. The germline CDR1 and CDR2 sequences are DFQATT and SNEGSKA (reference sequence).

The V gene is TRBV20-1, the J gene TRBJ2-1; 12 nucleotides line up with TRBD2. Germline V CDR1 and CDR2: DFQATT, SNEGSKA (reference sequence). After removal of 6 bases from V and 3 bases from J, the junction contained 6 bases not matched to a gene. This CDR3 spans 15 amino acids. CDR3 loop: CSANRLAGDYNEQFF. CDR3 nucleotides: TGCAGTGCAAACCGACTAGCGGGAGACTACAATGAGCAGTTCTTC.

This clone was seen repeatedly, ten times or more. The gene calls are TRBV19 and TRBJ1-3; no reliable D call. Per germline, CDR1 LNHDA and CDR2 SQIVND (reference sequence). The CDR3 is made up of 16 amino acids. Trimming pared 1 base from V and 4 bases from J, leaving 14 bases between. Here the CDR3 reads CASSIGPPHVGNTIYF. In DNA form, the CDR3 reads TGTGCCAGTAGTATAGGCCCCCCTCATGTCGGAAACACCATATATTTT.

This clone was detected many times. The chain links TRBV19 to TRBJ1-6; 9 nucleotides line up with TRBD1. The ends lost 6 bases at V and 10 bases at J; junction bases unmatched: 4. The germline CDR1 and CDR2 sequences are LNHDA and SQIVND (reference sequence). The CDR3 is made up of 13 amino acids. CDR3 bases: TGTGCCAGTAGGACAGGGGGAGGCTCACCCCTCCACTTT. Residues: CASRTGGGSPLHF.

Points on this clone: This may stem from a read error, because a much larger clone lies one nucleotide away. The chain couples TRBV27 to TRBJ2-4, with a tentative D call TRBD1 (6 bases). V lost 2 bases, J lost 8 bases, and 16 bases lay in between. Germline loops: CDR1 MNHEY, CDR2 SMNVEV (reference sequence). The CDR3 is made up of 15 amino acids. In DNA form, the CDR3 reads TGTGCCAGCAGTTTAAGGGCAGGGGTTTGGGACATTCAGTACTTC. As protein: CASSLRAGVWDIQYF.

This clone was seen repeatedly, ten times or more. The chain combines TRBV28 with TRBJ1-1, with D perhaps matching TRBD1 (5 bases). Trimming pared 5 bases from V and 1 base from J, leaving 14 bases between. There are 15 residues in the CDR3. Germline V gene sequence: CDR1 MDHEN, CDR2 SYDVKM. Here the CDR3 reads CASSPGGRGNTEAFF. The DNA for the CDR3 is TGTGCCAGCAGTCCCGGGGGGAGAGGGAACACTGAAGCTTTCTTT.

This clone was recorded many times. The J gene is TRBJ2-3, the V gene TRBV28; 12 bases fit TRBD2. With 8 bases clipped from V and 6 bases from J, the junction kept 9 bases outside the gene matches. Germline CDR1 and CDR2: MDHEN and SYDVKM. The CDR3 loop spans 15 amino acids. The CDR3 reads CASGLTSGGGDTQYF. CDR3 sequence (DNA): TGTGCCAGCGGCCTGACTAGCGGGGGTGGGGATACGCAGTATTTT.

A few counts support this clone. The V gene is TRBV5-1, the J gene TRBJ2-5, with D possibly matching TRBD2 (5 bases). The CDR3 is made up of 17 amino acids. Germline CDR1 SGHRS, CDR2 YFSETQ. V shed 5 bases and J shed 5 bases, with 25 bases lying between them. For the CDR3, the DNA is TGCGCCAGCAGTCCTGGGGAAGCTCTCGGAGGCGGGGAGACCCAGTACTTC. Translation gives CASSPGEALGGGETQYF.